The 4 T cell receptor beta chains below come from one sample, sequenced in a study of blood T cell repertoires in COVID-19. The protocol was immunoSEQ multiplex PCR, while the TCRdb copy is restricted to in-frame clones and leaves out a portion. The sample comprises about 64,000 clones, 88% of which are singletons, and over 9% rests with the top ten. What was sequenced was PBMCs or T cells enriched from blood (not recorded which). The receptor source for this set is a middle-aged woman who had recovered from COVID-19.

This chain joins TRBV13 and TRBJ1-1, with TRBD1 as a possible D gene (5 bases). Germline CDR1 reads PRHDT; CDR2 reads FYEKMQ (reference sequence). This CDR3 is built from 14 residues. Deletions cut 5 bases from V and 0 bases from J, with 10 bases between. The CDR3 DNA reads TGTGCCAGCAGCCAAACACAGGTGAACACTGAAGCTTTCTTT. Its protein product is CASSQTQVNTEAFF.

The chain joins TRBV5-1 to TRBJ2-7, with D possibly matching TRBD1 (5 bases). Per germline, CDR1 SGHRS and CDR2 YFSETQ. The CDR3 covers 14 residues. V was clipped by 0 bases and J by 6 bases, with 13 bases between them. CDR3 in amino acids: CASSLGLRVAEQYF. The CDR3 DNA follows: TGCGCCAGCAGCTTGGGACTCAGGGTGGCCGAGCAGTACTTC. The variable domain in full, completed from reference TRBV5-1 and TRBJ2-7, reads KAGVTQTPRYLIKTRGQQVTLSCSPISGHRSVSWYQQTPGQGLQFLFEYFSETQRNKGNFPGRFSGRQFSNSRSEMNVSTLELGDSALYLCASSLGLRVAEQYFGPGTRLTVT.

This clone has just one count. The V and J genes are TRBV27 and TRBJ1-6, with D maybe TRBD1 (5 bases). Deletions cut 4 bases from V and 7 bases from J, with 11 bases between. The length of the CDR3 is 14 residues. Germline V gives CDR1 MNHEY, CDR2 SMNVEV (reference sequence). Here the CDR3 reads CASSSRVGNSPLHF. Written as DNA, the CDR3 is TGTGCCAGCAGTTCCAGGGTGGGGAATTCACCCCTCCACTTT.

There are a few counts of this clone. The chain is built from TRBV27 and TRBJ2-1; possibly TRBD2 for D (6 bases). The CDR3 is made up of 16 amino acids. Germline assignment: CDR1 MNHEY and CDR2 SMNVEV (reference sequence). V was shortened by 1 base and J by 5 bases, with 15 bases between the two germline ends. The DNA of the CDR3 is TGTGCCAGCAGTTTATATGGAGGGTCTTTACACAATGAGCAGTTCTTC. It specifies CASSLYGGSLHNEQFF.